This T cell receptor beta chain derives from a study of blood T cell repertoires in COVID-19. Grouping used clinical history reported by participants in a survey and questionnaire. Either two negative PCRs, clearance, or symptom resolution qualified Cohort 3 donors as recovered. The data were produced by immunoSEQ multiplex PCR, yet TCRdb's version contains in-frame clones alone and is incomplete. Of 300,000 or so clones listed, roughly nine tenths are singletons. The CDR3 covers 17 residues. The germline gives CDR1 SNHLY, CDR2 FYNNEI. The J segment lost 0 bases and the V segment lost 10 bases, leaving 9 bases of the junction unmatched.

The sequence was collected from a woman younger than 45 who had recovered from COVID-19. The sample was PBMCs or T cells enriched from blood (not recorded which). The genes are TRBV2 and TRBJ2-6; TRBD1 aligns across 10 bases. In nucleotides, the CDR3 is TGTGCCATGAACCGGGACAGGGGCTTCTCTGGGGCCAACGTCCTGACTTTC. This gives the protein CAMNRDRGFSGANVLTF.